The clone carrying this T cell receptor (beta chain) was found once. The data stem from a study of blood T cell repertoires in COVID-19. Overall study: COVID-19 samples, acute and convalescent, were from the United States, Italy and Spain. From T cells, B-cell-depleted T cells, or PBMCs came the material, which was cDNA or gDNA.

Enrolled during active infection, Seattle patients were then followed longitudinally. Assay used: immunoSEQ multiplex PCR; TCRdb lists only in-frame clones, some missing. The sample lists fewer than 200,000 clones, 75% to 85% occurring once. Losses at the gene ends were 2 bases for V and 2 bases for J; bases not matched to a gene: 6. Germline loops: CDR1 SGHRS, CDR2 YFSETQ. The CDR3 length is 15 residues. This receptor was obtained from a woman older than 75 with COVID-19, enrolled during active disease. The chain employs TRBV5-1 and TRBJ2-5, with 7 bases lining up with TRBD1. Sequenced sample: peripheral blood. CDR3 DNA: TGCGCCAGCAGCTTAGGGACAGCGATACAAGAGACCCAGTACTTC. Its protein product is CASSLGTAIQETQYF.